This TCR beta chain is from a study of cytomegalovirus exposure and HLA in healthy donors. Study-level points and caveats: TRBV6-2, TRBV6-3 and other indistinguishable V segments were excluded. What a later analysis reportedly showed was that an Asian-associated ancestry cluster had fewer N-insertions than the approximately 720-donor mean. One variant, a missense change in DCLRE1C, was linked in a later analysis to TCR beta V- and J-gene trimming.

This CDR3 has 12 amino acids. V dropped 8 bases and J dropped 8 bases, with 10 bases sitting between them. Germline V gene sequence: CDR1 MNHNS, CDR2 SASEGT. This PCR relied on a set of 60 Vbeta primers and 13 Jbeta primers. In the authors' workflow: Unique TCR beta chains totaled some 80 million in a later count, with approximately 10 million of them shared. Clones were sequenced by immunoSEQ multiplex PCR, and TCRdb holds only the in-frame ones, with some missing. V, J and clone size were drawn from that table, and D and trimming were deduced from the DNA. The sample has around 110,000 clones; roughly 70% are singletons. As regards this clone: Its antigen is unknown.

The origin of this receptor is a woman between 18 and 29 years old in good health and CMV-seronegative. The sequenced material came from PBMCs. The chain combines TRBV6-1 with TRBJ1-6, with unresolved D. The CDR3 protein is CASHWRDSPLHF. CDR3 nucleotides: TGTGCCAGCCATTGGCGGGATTCACCCCTCCACTTT.